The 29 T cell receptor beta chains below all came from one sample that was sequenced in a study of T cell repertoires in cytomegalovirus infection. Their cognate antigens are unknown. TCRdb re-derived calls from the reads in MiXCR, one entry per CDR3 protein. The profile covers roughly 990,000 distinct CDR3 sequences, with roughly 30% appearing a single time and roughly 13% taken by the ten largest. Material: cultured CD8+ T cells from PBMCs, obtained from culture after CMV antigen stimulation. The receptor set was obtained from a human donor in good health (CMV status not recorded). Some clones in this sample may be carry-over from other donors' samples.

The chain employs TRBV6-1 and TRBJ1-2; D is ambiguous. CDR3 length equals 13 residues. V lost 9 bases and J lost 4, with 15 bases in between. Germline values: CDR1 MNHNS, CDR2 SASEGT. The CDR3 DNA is TGTGCCAGTAGGGAGGTGACGGTCTATGGCTACACCTTC. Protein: CASREVTVYGYTF.

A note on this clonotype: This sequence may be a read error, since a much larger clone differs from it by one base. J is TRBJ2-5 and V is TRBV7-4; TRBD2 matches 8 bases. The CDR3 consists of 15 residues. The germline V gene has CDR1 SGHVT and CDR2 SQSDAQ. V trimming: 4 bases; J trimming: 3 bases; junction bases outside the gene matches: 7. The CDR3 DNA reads TGTGCCAGCAGCTCCCCGACTAGCGACAAAGAGACCCAGTACTTC. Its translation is CASSSPTSDKETQYF.

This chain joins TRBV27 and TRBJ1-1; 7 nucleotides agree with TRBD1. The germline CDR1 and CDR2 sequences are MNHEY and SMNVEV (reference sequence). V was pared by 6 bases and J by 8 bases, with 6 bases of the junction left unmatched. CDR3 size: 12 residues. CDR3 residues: CASSTGVEEAFF. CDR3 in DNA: TGTGCCAGCAGCACAGGGGTGGAAGAAGCTTTCTTT.

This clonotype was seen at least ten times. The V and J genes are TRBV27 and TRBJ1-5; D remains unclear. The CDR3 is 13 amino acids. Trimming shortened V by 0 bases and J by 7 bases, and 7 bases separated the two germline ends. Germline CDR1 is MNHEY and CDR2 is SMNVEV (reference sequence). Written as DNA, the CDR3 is TGTGCCAGCAGTTTATCGAGCAGGCAGCCCCAGCATTTT. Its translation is CASSLSSRQPQHF.

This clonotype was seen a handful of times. The CDR3 DNA is TGTGCCATCAGTGAGGCTTCTCGGACTTCAGGGGACAATGAGCAGTTCTTC. Translating it yields CAISEASRTSGDNEQFF. This sequence joins TRBV10-3 and TRBJ2-1, with D maybe TRBD1 (6 bases). Germline V gene sequence: CDR1 ENHRY, CDR2 SYGVKD. There are 17 residues in the CDR3. V shed 2 bases and J shed 5 bases, with 19 bases lying between them.

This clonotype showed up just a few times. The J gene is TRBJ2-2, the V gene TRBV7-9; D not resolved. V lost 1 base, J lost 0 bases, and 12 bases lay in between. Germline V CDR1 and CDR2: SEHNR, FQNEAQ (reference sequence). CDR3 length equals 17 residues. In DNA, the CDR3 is TGTGCCAGCAGCTTAGGACTTAGGACCGCGAACACCGGGGAGCTGTTTTTT. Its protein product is CASSLGLRTANTGELFF. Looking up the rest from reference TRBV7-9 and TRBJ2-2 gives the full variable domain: DTGVSQNPRHKITKRGQNVTFRCDPISEHNRLYWYRQTLGQGPEFLTYFQNEAQLEKSRLLSDRFSAERPKGSFSTLEIQRTEQGDSAMYLCASSLGLRTANTGELFFGEGSRLTVL.

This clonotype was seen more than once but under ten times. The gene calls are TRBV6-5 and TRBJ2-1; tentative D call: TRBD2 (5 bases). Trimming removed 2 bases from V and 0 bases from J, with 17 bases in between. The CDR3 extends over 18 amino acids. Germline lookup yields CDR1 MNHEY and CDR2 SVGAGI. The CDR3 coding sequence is TGTGCCAGCAGTTACCCTCGGAATAGCGCCTACTCCTACAATGAGCAGTTCTTC. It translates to CASSYPRNSAYSYNEQFF.

The CDR3 reads CASSSTSGGPLAKNIQYF. DNA of the CDR3: TGTGCCAGCAGTTCGACTAGCGGGGGGCCCCTGGCCAAAAACATTCAGTACTTC. The chain joins TRBV27 to TRBJ2-4; 13 nucleotides match TRBD2. V lost 4 bases to trimming and J lost 1 base; unmatched junction nucleotides: 7. CDR1 is MNHEY and CDR2 is SMNVEV in the germline V gene (reference sequence). The CDR3 has 18 residues.

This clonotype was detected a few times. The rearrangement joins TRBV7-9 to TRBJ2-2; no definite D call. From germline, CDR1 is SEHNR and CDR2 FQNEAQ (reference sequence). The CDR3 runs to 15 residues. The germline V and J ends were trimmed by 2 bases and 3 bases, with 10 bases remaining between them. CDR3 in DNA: TGTGCCAGCAGCTTATCCGGGCAGGACACCGGGGAGCTGTTTTTT. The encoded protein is CASSLSGQDTGELFF.

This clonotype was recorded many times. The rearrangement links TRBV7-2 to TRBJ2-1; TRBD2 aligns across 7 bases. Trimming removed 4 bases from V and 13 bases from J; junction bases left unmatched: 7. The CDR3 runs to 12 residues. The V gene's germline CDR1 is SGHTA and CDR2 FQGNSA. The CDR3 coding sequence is TGTGCCAGCAGCTCAAGCGGGGCCTTTCAGTTCTTC. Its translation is CASSSSGAFQFF.

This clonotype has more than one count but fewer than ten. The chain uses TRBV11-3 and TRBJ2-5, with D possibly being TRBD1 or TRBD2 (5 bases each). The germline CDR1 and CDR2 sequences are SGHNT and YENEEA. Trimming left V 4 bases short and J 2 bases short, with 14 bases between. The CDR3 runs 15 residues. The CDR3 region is CASSWGSAAQETQYF. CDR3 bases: TGTGCCAGCAGCTGGGGGTCAGCGGCGCAAGAGACCCAGTACTTC.

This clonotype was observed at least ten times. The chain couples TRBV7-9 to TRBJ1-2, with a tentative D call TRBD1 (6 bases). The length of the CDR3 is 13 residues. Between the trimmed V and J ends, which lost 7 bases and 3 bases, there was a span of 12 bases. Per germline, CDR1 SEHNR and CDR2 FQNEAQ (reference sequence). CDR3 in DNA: TGTGCCAGCACCTACAGGGTTGACTATGGCTACACCTTC. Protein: CASTYRVDYGYTF.

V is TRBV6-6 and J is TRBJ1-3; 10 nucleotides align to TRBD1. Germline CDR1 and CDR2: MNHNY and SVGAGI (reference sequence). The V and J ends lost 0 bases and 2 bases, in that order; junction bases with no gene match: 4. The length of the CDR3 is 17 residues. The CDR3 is CASSYSPTGGPGNTIYF. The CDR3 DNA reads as TGTGCCAGCAGTTACTCTCCGACAGGGGGCCCTGGAAACACCATATATTTT.

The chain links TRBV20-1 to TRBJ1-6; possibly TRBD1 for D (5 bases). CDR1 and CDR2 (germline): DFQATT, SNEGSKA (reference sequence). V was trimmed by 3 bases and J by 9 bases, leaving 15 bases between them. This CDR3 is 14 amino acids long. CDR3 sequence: CSASRQYTPSPLHF. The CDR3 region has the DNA TGCAGTGCTAGTAGACAGTATACCCCTTCACCCCTCCACTTT.

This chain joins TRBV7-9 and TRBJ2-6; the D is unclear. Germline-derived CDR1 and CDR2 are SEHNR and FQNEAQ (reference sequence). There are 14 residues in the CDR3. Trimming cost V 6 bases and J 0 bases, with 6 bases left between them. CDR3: CASRPPSGANVLTF. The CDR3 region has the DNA TGTGCCAGCAGACCACCCTCTGGGGCCAACGTCCTGACTTTC.

CDR3 nucleotide sequence: TGCAGCGTCGACGGGACAGGGGGGGGAATGAGTTTCTTT. Translated: CSVDGTGGGMSFF. The chain couples TRBV29-1 to TRBJ1-1; TRBD1 matches at 11 bases. V lost 6 bases, J lost 13 bases, and 13 bases stayed unmatched. Germline-derived CDR1 and CDR2 are SQVTM and ANQGSEA. The CDR3 is made up of 13 amino acids.

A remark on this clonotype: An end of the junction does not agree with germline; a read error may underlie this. CDR3 DNA sequence: TGCGCCAGCAGCTTCACCAGCACATCGGGAGCTTACTTT. This codes for CASSFTSTSGAYF. This chain uses TRBV5-1 with TRBJ1-1; no clear D. The CDR3 extends over 13 amino acids. Germline-derived CDR1 and CDR2 are SGHRS and YFSETQ. The complete variable domain, with remaining parts taken from reference TRBV5-1 and TRBJ1-1, reads KAGVTQTPRYLIKTRGQQVTLSCSPISGHRSVSWYQQTPGQGLQFLFEYFSETQRNKGNFPGRFSGRQFSNSRSEMNVSTLELGDSALYLCASSFTSTSGAYFGQGTRLTVV.

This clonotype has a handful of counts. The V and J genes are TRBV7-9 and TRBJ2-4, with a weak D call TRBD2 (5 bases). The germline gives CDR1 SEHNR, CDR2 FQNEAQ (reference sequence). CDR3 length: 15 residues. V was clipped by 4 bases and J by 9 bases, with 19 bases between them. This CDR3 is CASSSKLREIAIQYF. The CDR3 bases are TGTGCCAGCAGCTCAAAATTGAGGGAAATCGCCATTCAGTACTTC.

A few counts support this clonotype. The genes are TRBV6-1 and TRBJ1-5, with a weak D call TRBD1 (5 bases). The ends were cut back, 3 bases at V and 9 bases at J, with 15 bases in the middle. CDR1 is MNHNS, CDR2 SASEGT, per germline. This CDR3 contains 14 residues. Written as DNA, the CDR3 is TGTGCCAGCAGTGAGGGGCCGGCCTATTGGCCCCAGCATTTT. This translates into CASSEGPAYWPQHF.

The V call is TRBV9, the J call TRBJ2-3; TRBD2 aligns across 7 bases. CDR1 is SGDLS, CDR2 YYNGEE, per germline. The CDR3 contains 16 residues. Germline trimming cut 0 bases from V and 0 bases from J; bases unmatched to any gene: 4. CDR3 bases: TGTGCCAGCAGCGTAGCGGGAGCGGGGAGCACAGATACGCAGTATTTT. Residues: CASSVAGAGSTDTQYF.

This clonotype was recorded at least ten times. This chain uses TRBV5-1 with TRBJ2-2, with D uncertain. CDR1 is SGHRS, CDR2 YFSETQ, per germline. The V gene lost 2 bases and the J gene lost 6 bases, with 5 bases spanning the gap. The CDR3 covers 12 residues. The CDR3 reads CASSFDSGELFF. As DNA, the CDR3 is TGCGCCAGCAGCTTCGACTCCGGGGAGCTGTTTTTT. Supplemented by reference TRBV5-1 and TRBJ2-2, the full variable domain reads KAGVTQTPRYLIKTRGQQVTLSCSPISGHRSVSWYQQTPGQGLQFLFEYFSETQRNKGNFPGRFSGRQFSNSRSEMNVSTLELGDSALYLCASSFDSGELFFGEGSRLTVL.

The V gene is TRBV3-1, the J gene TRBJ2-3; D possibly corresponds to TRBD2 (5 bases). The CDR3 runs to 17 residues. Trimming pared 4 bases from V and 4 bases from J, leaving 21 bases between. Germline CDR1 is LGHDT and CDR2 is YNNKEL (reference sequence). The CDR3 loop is CASSPMPGLAGPDTQYF. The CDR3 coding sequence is TGTGCCAGCAGCCCCATGCCTGGACTCGCCGGTCCAGATACGCAGTATTTT.

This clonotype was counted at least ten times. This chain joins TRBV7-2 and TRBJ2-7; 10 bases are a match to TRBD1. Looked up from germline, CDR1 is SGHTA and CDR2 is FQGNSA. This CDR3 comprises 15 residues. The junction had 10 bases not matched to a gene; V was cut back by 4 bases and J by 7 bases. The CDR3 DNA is TGTGCCAGCAGCTCACCGGGACAGGGGAGGAGTGAGCAGTACTTC. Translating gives CASSSPGQGRSEQYF.

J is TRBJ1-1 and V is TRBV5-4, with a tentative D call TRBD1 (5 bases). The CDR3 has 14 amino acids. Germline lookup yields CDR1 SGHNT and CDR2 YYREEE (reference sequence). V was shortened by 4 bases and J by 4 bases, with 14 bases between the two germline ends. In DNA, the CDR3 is TGTGCCAGCAGCCCTGGAGGGGCAAGCACTGAAGCTTTCTTT. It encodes CASSPGGASTEAFF.

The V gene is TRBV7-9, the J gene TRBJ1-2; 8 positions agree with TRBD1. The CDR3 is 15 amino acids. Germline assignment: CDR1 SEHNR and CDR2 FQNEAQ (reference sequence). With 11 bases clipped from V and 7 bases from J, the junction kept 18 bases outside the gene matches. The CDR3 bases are TGTGCCGGGGGGTCTCCGGGACAGGTGTATAGTGGCTACACCTTC. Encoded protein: CAGGSPGQVYSGYTF.

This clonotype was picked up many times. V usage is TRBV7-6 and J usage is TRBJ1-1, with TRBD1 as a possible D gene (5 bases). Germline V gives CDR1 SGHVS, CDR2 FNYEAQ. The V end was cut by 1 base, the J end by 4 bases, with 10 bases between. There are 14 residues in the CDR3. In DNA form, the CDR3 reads TGTGCCAGCAGCTTAGGGCCCAGGGTCACTGAAGCTTTCTTT. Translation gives CASSLGPRVTEAFF.

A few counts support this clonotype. Here the CDR3 DNA reads TGTGCCAGTAGTATCTACGGATTCAAAAACATTCAGTACTTC. Its translation: CASSIYGFKNIQYF. The chain couples TRBV19 to TRBJ2-4, with no clear D. V was pared by 3 bases and J by 3 bases, with 9 bases between. Looked up from germline, CDR1 is LNHDA and CDR2 is SQIVND (reference sequence). The CDR3 sequence is 14 residues long.

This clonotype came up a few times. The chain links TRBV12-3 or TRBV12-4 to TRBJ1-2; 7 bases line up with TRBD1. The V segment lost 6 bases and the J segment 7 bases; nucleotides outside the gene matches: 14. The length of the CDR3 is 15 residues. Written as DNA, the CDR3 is TGTGCCAGCAGCCCAAGACAGGGAGGGTACGGTGGCTACACCTTC. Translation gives CASSPRQGGYGGYTF.

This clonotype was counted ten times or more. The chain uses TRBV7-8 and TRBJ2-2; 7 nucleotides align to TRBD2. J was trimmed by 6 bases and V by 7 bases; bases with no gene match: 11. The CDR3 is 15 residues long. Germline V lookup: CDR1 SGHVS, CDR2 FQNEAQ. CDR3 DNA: TGTGCCAGCACCCTGGGGAGGGGTGAGTCCGGGGAGCTGTTTTTT. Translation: CASTLGRGESGELFF.